Listed here are 10 T cell receptor beta chains from one sample, sequenced in a study of T cells in localized non-small cell lung cancer. Clones were sequenced by immunoSEQ multiplex PCR, and TCRdb holds only the in-frame ones, with some missing. The data show tens of thousands of clones, with approximately 80% seen just once and 15% to 20% held by the top ten. The source was peripheral blood mononuclear cells, collected before any cancer treatment. These TCRs come from a man between 35 and 75 years old with stage III lung adenocarcinoma.

The J gene is TRBJ2-7, the V gene TRBV6-1; tentatively, D is TRBD1 (5 bases). This CDR3 is built from 15 residues. Germline loops: CDR1 MNHNS, CDR2 SASEGT. With 8 bases removed from V and 3 bases from J, the gap between germline ends came to 20 bases. In DNA, the CDR3 is TGTGCCAGCCAGTGGGCGCAAGGACAAAACTACGAGCAGTACTTC. The encoded protein is CASQWAQGQNYEQYF.

The chain links TRBV19 to TRBJ2-7; D gene unclear. V dropped 3 bases and J dropped 0 bases, with 9 bases sitting between them. This CDR3 comprises 14 residues. Germline V CDR1 and CDR2: LNHDA, SQIVND (reference sequence). The CDR3: CASSIGVSSYEQYF. As DNA, the CDR3 is TGTGCCAGTAGTATTGGAGTCAGCTCCTACGAGCAGTACTTC.

V usage is TRBV7-2 and J usage is TRBJ2-7; D assignment may be TRBD1 or TRBD2 (5 bases each). Germline CDR1 is SGHTA and CDR2 is FQGNSA. Trimming cost V 5 bases and J 2 bases, with 16 bases left between them. CDR3 size: 15 residues. This chain's CDR3 is CASSPAEGLPYEQYF. DNA of the CDR3: TGTGCCAGCAGCCCCGCTGAGGGGCTCCCCTACGAGCAGTACTTC.

V gene TRBV19 combines with J gene TRBJ2-3; D gene uncertain. The CDR3 consists of 13 residues. V lost 0 bases and J 12 bases, leaving 13 bases between the germline ends. Germline V gives CDR1 LNHDA, CDR2 SQIVND (reference sequence). CDR3 protein: CASSIDMAPPQYF. The CDR3 DNA reads TGTGCCAGTAGTATAGATATGGCGCCTCCCCAGTATTTT.

The gene calls are TRBV7-9 and TRBJ2-3; D is ambiguous. Germline-derived CDR1 and CDR2 are SEHNR and FQNEAQ (reference sequence). This CDR3 has 14 amino acids. The ends were cut back, 5 bases at V and 5 bases at J, with 14 bases in the middle. This CDR3 reads CASSPDTGRDTQYF. For the CDR3, the DNA is TGTGCCAGCAGCCCAGACACCGGCCGAGATACGCAGTATTTT.

The rearrangement uses TRBV19 and TRBJ1-4; D is perhaps TRBD1 (5 bases). V lost 2 bases to trimming and J lost 0 bases, with 7 bases between them. The CDR3 covers 15 residues. Germline V lookup: CDR1 LNHDA, CDR2 SQIVND (reference sequence). CDR3 nucleotides: TGTGCCAGTAGTATAACAGGTGCAACTAATGAAAAACTGTTTTTT. Protein product: CASSITGATNEKLFF.

The J gene is TRBJ2-5, the V gene TRBV5-1; D gene uncertain. Trimming stripped 4 bases from V and 2 bases from J, with 9 bases between. Germline CDR1 is SGHRS and CDR2 is YFSETQ. The CDR3 extends over 13 amino acids. The CDR3 DNA sequence: TGCGCCAGCAGCCGAGGATTACAAGAGACCCAGTACTTC. This encodes CASSRGLQETQYF. Full variable domain (rest looked up from reference TRBV5-1 and TRBJ2-5): KAGVTQTPRYLIKTRGQQVTLSCSPISGHRSVSWYQQTPGQGLQFLFEYFSETQRNKGNFPGRFSGRQFSNSRSEMNVSTLELGDSALYLCASSRGLQETQYFGPGTRLLVL.

The genes are TRBV7-2 and TRBJ1-1, with 9 bases lining up with TRBD1. Germline V gene lookup returns CDR1 SGHTA and CDR2 FQGNSA. The CDR3 sequence is 13 residues long. Trimming removed 3 bases from V and 7 bases from J; junction bases left unmatched: 3. CDR3 sequence reads: CASSLDRGHEAFF. CDR3 bases: TGTGCCAGCAGCTTGGACAGGGGTCATGAAGCTTTCTTT.

Details on this clone: Within the sample, other DNA sequences also encode this same CDR3. The CDR3 region is CASSLQRGGEQYF. The CDR3 coding sequence is TGTGCCAGCAGCTTACAGCGGGGTGGCGAGCAGTACTTC. V and J are TRBV7-6 and TRBJ2-7; 7 bases match TRBD2. CDR1 and CDR2 (germline): SGHVS, FNYEAQ. The CDR3 covers 13 residues. The J segment lost 6 bases and the V segment lost 2 bases, leaving 4 bases of the junction unmatched.

The chain has TRBV11-2 and TRBJ2-5, with D possibly being TRBD1 (6 bases). This CDR3 region has 12 residues. V lost 6 bases to trimming and J lost 3 bases, with 8 bases between them. Germline V CDR1 and CDR2: SGHAT, FQNNGV. CDR3 nucleotide sequence: TGTGCCAGCAGAAGGGGGAAAGAGACCCAGTACTTC. This sequence encodes CASRRGKETQYF.